This TCR beta chain was recorded in a study of blood T cell repertoires in COVID-19. Turning to the study itself: Both acute and convalescent COVID-19 samples were obtained from the United States, Italy and Spain. Sources were T cells, B-cell-depleted T cells, or PBMCs; the material itself was cDNA or gDNA.

Produced via immunoSEQ multiplex PCR; TCRdb's table is partial and in-frame only. Of 190,000 or so clones in the sample, just under 90% were seen once. The germline gives CDR1 SGHDT, CDR2 YYEEEE. Trimming shortened V by 4 bases and J by 7 bases, and 12 bases separated the two germline ends. The CDR3 covers 12 residues. The sample consisted of peripheral blood. The source of this sequence is a woman in her late teens or twenties who had recovered from COVID-19. This chain uses TRBV5-6 with TRBJ2-7; tentative D call: TRBD2 (5 bases). The CDR3 loop reads CASSPGLREQYF. The CDR3 DNA reads as TGTGCCAGCAGCCCCGGACTCCGGGAGCAGTACTTC.